The following is a T cell receptor (beta chain) sequence with its context. This entry is derived from a study of blood T cells in healthy people across ages. For the second PCR, which ran for about 7 to 11 cycles, a sample-barcoded 5' primer and a J-beta primer mix were used. TCRdb independently ran MiXCR on the 5' RACE reads; one entry per CDR3 protein. The sample has over a million distinct CDR3 sequences; more than 35% are singletons. The CDR3 consists of 15 residues. With V trimmed by 2 bases and J by 4 bases, 3 bases remained unmatched. Germline V gene data show CDR1 as MNHNS and CDR2 as SASEGT. The chain carries TRBV6-1 and TRBJ2-1, with 9 bases matching TRBD2. The receptor comes from an older woman in good health. Sequencing was carried out using blood. The CDR3 region is CASSEKREVYNEQFF. The CDR3 region has the DNA TGTGCCAGCAGTGAAAAGCGGGAGGTATACAATGAGCAGTTCTTC.